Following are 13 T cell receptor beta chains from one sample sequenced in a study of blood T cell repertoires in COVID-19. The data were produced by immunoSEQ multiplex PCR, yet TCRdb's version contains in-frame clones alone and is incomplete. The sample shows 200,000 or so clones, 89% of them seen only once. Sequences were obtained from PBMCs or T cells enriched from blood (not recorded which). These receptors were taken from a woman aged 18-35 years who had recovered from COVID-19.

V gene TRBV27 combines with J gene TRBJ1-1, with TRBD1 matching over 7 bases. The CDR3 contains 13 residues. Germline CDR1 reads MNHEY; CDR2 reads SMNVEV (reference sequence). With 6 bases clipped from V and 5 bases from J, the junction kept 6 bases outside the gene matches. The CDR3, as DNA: TGTGCCAGCAGGACGACAGGGTTAACTGAAGCTTTCTTT. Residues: CASRTTGLTEAFF.

The CDR3 nucleotides read TGTGCCAGCAGCTTAGGTACAGGGGGCGGCACTGAAGCTTTCTTT. This encodes CASSLGTGGGTEAFF. This chain uses TRBV7-2 with TRBJ1-1; 9 bases fit TRBD1. The V gene's germline CDR1 is SGHTA and CDR2 FQGNSA. This CDR3 has 15 residues. V was pared by 1 base and J by 4 bases, with 4 bases of the junction left unmatched.

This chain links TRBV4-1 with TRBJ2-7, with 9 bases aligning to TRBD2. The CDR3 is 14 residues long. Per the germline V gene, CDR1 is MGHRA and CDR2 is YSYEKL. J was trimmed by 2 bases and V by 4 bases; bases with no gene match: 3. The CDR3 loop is CASSPGLATYEQYF. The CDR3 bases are TGCGCCAGCAGCCCGGGACTAGCTACCTACGAGCAGTACTTC.

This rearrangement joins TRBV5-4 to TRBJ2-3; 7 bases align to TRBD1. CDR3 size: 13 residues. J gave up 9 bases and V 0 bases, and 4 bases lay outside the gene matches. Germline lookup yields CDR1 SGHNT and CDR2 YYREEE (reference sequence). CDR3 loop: CASSLVTGETQYF. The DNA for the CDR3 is TGTGCCAGCAGCTTGGTCACAGGGGAAACGCAGTATTTT. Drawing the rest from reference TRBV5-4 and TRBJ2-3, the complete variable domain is ETGVTQSPTHLIKTRGQQVTLRCSSQSGHNTVSWYQQALGQGPQFIFQYYREEENGRGNFPPRFSGLQFPNYSSELNVNALELDDSALYLCASSLVTGETQYFGPGTRLTVL.

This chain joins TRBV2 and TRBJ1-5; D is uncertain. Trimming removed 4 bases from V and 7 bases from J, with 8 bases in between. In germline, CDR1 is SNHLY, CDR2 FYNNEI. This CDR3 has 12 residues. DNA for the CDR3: TGTGCCAGCAGTGCCCCACGGCAGCCCCAGCATTTT. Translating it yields CASSAPRQPQHF.

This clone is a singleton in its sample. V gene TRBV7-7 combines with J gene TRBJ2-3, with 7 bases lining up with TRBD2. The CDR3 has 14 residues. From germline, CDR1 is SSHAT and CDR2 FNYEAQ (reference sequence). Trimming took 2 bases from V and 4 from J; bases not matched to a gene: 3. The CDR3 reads CASSLSGGADTQYF. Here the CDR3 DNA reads TGTGCCAGCAGCTTAAGTGGGGGGGCAGATACGCAGTATTTT. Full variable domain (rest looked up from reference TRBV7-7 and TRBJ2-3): GAGVSQSPRYKVTKRGQDVTLRCDPISSHATLYWYQQALGQGPEFLTYFNYEAQPDKSGLPSDRFSAERPEGSISTLTIQRTEQRDSAMYRCASSLSGGADTQYFGPGTRLTVL.

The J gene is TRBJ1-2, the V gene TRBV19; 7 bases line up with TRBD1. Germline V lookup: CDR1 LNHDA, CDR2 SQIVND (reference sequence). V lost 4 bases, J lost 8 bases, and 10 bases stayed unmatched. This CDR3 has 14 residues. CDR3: CASSTLEGARGYTF. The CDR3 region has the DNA TGTGCCAGTAGTACCCTGGAGGGGGCAAGGGGCTACACCTTC.

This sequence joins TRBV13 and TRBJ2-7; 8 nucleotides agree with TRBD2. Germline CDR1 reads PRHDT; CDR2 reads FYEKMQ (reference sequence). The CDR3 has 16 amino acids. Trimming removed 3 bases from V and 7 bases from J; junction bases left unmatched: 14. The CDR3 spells CASSFISVRGVEEQYF. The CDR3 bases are TGTGCCAGCAGCTTCATATCAGTGCGGGGGGTCGAAGAGCAGTACTTC.

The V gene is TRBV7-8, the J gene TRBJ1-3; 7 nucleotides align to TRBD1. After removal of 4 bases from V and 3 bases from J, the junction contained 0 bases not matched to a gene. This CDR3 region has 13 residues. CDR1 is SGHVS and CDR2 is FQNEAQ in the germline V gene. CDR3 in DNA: TGTGCCAGCAGCTCAGGGGGTGGAAACACCATATATTTT. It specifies CASSSGGGNTIYF.

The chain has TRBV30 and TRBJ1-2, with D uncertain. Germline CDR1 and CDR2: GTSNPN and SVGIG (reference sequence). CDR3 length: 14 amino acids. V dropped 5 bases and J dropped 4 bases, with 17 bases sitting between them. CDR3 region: CAWGPGIHGYGYTF. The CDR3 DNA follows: TGTGCCTGGGGTCCCGGGATCCATGGCTATGGCTACACCTTC. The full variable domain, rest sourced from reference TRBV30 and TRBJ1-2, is SQTIHQWPATLVQPVGSPLSLECTVEGTSNPNLYWYRQAAGRGLQLLFYSVGIGQISSEVPQNLSASRPQDRQFILSSKKLLLSDSGFYLCAWGPGIHGYGYTFGSGTRLTVV.

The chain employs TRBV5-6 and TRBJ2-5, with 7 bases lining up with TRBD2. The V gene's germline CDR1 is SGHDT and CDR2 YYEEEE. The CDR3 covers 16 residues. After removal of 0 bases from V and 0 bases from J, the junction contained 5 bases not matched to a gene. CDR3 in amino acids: CASSLERGGNQETQYF. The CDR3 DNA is TGTGCCAGCAGCTTGGAAAGGGGAGGGAACCAAGAGACCCAGTACTTC.

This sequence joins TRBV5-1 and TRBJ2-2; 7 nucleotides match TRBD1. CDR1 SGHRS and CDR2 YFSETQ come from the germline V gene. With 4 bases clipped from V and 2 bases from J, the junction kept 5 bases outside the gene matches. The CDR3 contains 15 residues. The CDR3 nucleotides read TGCGCCAGCAGCCCCCGGGACAGAAACACCGGGGAGCTGTTTTTT. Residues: CASSPRDRNTGELFF.

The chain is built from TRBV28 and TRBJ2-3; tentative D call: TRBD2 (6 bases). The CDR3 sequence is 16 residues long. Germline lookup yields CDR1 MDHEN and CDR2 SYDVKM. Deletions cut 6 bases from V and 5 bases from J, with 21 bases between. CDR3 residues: CASRNLDYLAGDTQYF. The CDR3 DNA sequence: TGTGCCAGCAGGAACCTGGACTACCTTGCGGGAGATACGCAGTATTTT.